This T cell receptor (beta chain) was recorded in a study of Ad26.COV2.S vaccination and SARS-CoV-2 variants. Study-wide findings and caveats: Ad26.COV2.S recipients had broader spike-specific TCRs (P = 0.0014). Quantification of TCR breadth and depth may have yielded underestimates of total T cell responses.

V shed 7 bases and J shed 7 bases, with 17 bases lying between them. The germline CDR1 and CDR2 sequences are MNHNY and SVGAGI (reference sequence). The length of the CDR3 is 15 residues. To note about this clone: As yet, its antigen is unknown.

TCRdb's table, derived via immunoSEQ multiplex PCR, lists solely in-frame clones and lacks some. The data hold about 400,000 clones, with about 83% observed a single time. As to treatment: some 20 received Ad26.COV2.S at low or high dose, single or two shots; several received placebo; per-sample allocation not given. Vaccine and placebo recipients were sampled on day 63 after the first injection. Donation was by an adult aged 18-55 years who was in Boston. The sequence was obtained from a person aged 18-60 years who received the Ad26.COV2.S COVID-19 vaccine or a placebo. Material: peripheral blood, obtained in a trial of Ad26.COV2.S vaccine versus placebo. V is TRBV6-6 and J is TRBJ1-6, with a possible D match to TRBD1 (5 bases). The CDR3 DNA is TGTGCCAGCAATACCGGACACCCGGGGAATTCACCCCTCCACTTT. Residues: CASNTGHPGNSPLHF.